The 6 T cell receptor beta chains given below trace back to one sample, sequenced in a study of post-analysis software for immune sequencing data (dated by TCRdb to about 2015). Overall results and qualifications from the work: Significantly higher frequencies in patients than in controls were found for roughly 5 TRBV segments, including TRBV5-6, TRBV5-1 and TRBV20-1.

The method behind the library was PCR. These reads were obtained on an Illumina HiSeq 2500. Unique molecular identifiers were incorporated into TCR beta cDNA libraries to reduce PCR and sequencing biases. The raw public reads went through TCRdb reprocessing: fastp at Q25, MiXCR clone calling, in-frame beta chains kept. One record per CDR3 amino acid sequence lists the most common genes and DNA. The sample data list roughly 650,000 distinct CDR3 sequences, and 55% to 60% of these were observed just once. The top ten hold about 11% of the sample. These receptors' antigens are unknown. The sample was blood. The source is a girl aged 2-10 years with multiple sclerosis.

The chain joins TRBV20-1 to TRBJ1-2; D gene unclear. Germline loops: CDR1 DFQATT, CDR2 SNEGSKA (reference sequence). The CDR3 contains 13 residues. Trimming left V 3 bases short and J 7 bases short, with 15 bases between. The chain's CDR3 is CSASGAAHSGYTF. CDR3 DNA: TGCAGTGCTAGCGGTGCAGCCCACTCTGGCTACACCTTC.

This chain links TRBV6-2 or TRBV6-3 with TRBJ1-5; D gene unclear. Trimming took 0 bases from V and 2 from J, leaving 11 bases between them. Germline V lookup: CDR1 MNHEY, CDR2 SVGEGT. This CDR3 is built from 16 residues. In DNA form, the CDR3 reads TGTGCCAGCAGTTACTCGCGGCAGGAGGGCAATCAGCCCCAGCATTTT. Its translation: CASSYSRQEGNQPQHF.

Turning to this clonotype: One end of the junction varies from germline; a read error may be responsible. This rearrangement joins TRBV7-7 to TRBJ2-1, with 9 positions matching TRBD2. This CDR3 spans 15 amino acids. CDR1 and CDR2 from the germline V gene are SSHAT and FNYEAQ (reference sequence). The CDR3 region has the DNA TGTGCTAGCAGCTTTTCTAGCGGGGACTACAATGAGCAGTTCTTC. Its protein product is CASSFSSGDYNEQFF. The complete variable domain, with remaining parts taken from reference TRBV7-7 and TRBJ2-1, reads GAGVSQSPRYKVTKRGQDVTLRCDPISSHATLYWYQQALGQGPEFLTYFNYEAQPDKSGLPSDRFSAERPEGSISTLTIQRTEQRDSAMYRCASSFSSGDYNEQFFGPGTRLTVL.

The count of this clonotype is one. The chain carries TRBV10-3 and TRBJ2-1; D gene unclear. This CDR3 comprises 11 residues. CDR1 is ENHRY, CDR2 SYGVKD, per germline. Trimming took 6 bases from V and 10 from J, leaving 10 bases between them. The DNA for the CDR3 is TGTGCCATCAGCAGAGAGTACGAGCAGTTCTTC. This gives the protein CAISREYEQFF.

The chain carries TRBV5-1 and TRBJ2-3; 11 nucleotides agree with TRBD2. The CDR3 contains 16 residues. Germline loops: CDR1 SGHRS, CDR2 YFSETQ. The trim removed 4 bases at V and 0 bases at J, leaving 4 bases unmatched. In DNA form, the CDR3 reads TGCGCCAGCAGCCCGAGGACTAGCGGGAGCACAGATACGCAGTATTTT. This gives the protein CASSPRTSGSTDTQYF.

The chain has TRBV4-3 and TRBJ2-3; D remains ambiguous. This CDR3 contains 16 residues. CDR1 LGHNA and CDR2 YSLEER come from the germline V gene. The V and J ends lost 3 bases and 0 bases respectively, with 13 bases between them. The CDR3 loop is CASSHVQGLSTDTQYF. The CDR3 DNA sequence: TGCGCCAGCAGCCACGTGCAAGGGCTTAGCACAGATACGCAGTATTTT.